The 29 T cell receptor beta chains in this list originate from one sample, sequenced in a study of T cell changes during pregnancy in multiple sclerosis. Sequencing was performed with immunoSEQ multiplex PCR; in TCRdb, only in-frame clones are kept and a portion is missing. The sample has roughly 52,000 clones; approximately 94% are singletons. The sequencing used CD8+ T cells from peripheral blood mononuclear cells, collected before pregnancy. The receptors here all came from a female donor with multiple sclerosis, enrolled in a pregnancy study.

This chain connects TRBV2 to TRBJ2-7, with 7 bases lining up with TRBD1. The CDR3 has 13 amino acids. CDR1 and CDR2 (germline): SNHLY, FYNNEI. V lost 3 bases to trimming and J lost 3 bases; unmatched junction nucleotides: 2. DNA for the CDR3: TGTGCCAGCAGTGAGACAGGGAGCTACGAGCAGTACTTC. As protein: CASSETGSYEQYF.

The chain is built from TRBV11-3 and TRBJ2-5; 7 nucleotides match TRBD2. Trimming at V came to 0 bases and at J to 1 base, leaving 5 bases not matched to a gene. The length of the CDR3 is 16 residues. The germline CDR1 and CDR2 sequences are SGHNT and YENEEA. CDR3 coding DNA: TGTGCCAGCAGCTTAGATCGCGGGGGAGCCCAAGAGACCCAGTACTTC. Its protein product is CASSLDRGGAQETQYF.

The CDR3 loop is CASSGQASSTDTQYF. The CDR3 DNA is TGTGCCAGTTCTGGACAAGCCTCTAGCACAGATACGCAGTATTTT. The chain links TRBV6-4 to TRBJ2-3; D may be TRBD1 (5 bases). Trimming cost V 9 bases and J 0 bases, with 16 bases left between them. Germline V lookup: CDR1 MRHNA, CDR2 SNTAGT. The CDR3 runs to 15 residues.

The V gene is TRBV19, the J gene TRBJ2-7, with 7 bases lining up with TRBD2. The junction had 7 bases not matched to a gene; V was cut back by 5 bases and J by 6 bases. This CDR3 comprises 13 residues. The germline V gene has CDR1 LNHDA and CDR2 SQIVND (reference sequence). CDR3 residues: CASSPLGGGEQYF. The CDR3 DNA follows: TGTGCCAGTAGTCCCTTGGGCGGGGGCGAGCAGTACTTC.

The chain recombines TRBV7-9 with TRBJ2-2; TRBD2 might be the D (6 bases). V lost 5 bases and J 6 bases, leaving 16 bases between the germline ends. In germline, CDR1 is SEHNR, CDR2 FQNEAQ (reference sequence). There are 15 residues in the CDR3. The CDR3 DNA reads TGTGCCAGCAGCGGGAGGCGGGCTCTAGCCGGGGAGCTGTTTTTT. Translation gives CASSGRRALAGELFF.

The V call is TRBV29-1, the J call TRBJ2-1; 8 bases align to TRBD1. Germline trimming cut 5 bases from V and 3 bases from J; bases unmatched to any gene: 3. The germline CDR1 and CDR2 sequences are SQVTM and ANQGSEA. The CDR3 length is 13 residues. The CDR3 reads CSVPQGGYNEQFF. CDR3 nucleotides: TGCAGCGTTCCACAGGGGGGCTACAATGAGCAGTTCTTC.

The chain links TRBV13 to TRBJ1-2; maybe TRBD1 (5 bases). The CDR3 runs 16 residues. The ends were cut back, 5 bases at V and 8 bases at J, with 24 bases in the middle. The germline gives CDR1 PRHDT, CDR2 FYEKMQ (reference sequence). DNA for the CDR3: TGTGCCAGCAGCCCCGCGGGGGGGGTCAGTTCGTGGGGCTACACCTTC. Its translation is CASSPAGGVSSWGYTF.

The gene calls are TRBV19 and TRBJ2-7, with D uncertain. The germline CDR1 and CDR2 sequences are LNHDA and SQIVND (reference sequence). This CDR3 has 13 amino acids. Trimming took 8 bases from V and 2 from J, leaving 13 bases between them. The CDR3 DNA sequence: TGTGCCAGTGGATTTGGGCAGGCCTACGAGCAGTACTTC. This gives the protein CASGFGQAYEQYF.

The CDR3 sequence: CATDSPPHGGYTF. CDR3 nucleotide sequence: TGTGCCACGGACAGTCCCCCTCACGGTGGCTACACCTTC. The chain is built from TRBV10-3 and TRBJ1-2; weak D call: TRBD1 (6 bases). The germline V gene encodes CDR1 ENHRY and CDR2 SYGVKD. Trimming took 10 bases from V and 7 from J, leaving 19 bases between them. The CDR3 is 13 amino acids.

V is TRBV16 and J is TRBJ1-1, with D uncertain. This CDR3 comprises 16 residues. Trimming left V 2 bases short and J 0 bases short, with 13 bases between. Germline CDR1 and CDR2: KGHSY and FQNENV. CDR3 region: CASSQTIAGMNTEAFF. DNA for the CDR3: TGTGCCAGCAGCCAAACGATCGCGGGGATGAACACTGAAGCTTTCTTT.

The chain is built from TRBV2 and TRBJ2-7; 12 bases fit TRBD2. Looked up from germline, CDR1 is SNHLY and CDR2 is FYNNEI. The CDR3 spans 14 residues. The trim removed 6 bases at V and 3 bases at J, leaving 3 bases unmatched. CDR3 residues: CASSGLAGNYEQYF. CDR3 sequence (DNA): TGTGCCAGCAGCGGACTAGCGGGGAACTACGAGCAGTACTTC. Looking up the rest from reference TRBV2 and TRBJ2-7 gives the full variable domain: EPEVTQTPSHQVTQMGQEVILRCVPISNHLYFYWYRQILGQKVEFLVSFYNNEISEKSEIFDDQFSVERPDGSNFTLKIRSTKLEDSAMYFCASSGLAGNYEQYFGPGTRLTVT.

The rearrangement joins TRBV5-8 to TRBJ2-7; D is undetermined. This CDR3 has 16 amino acids. CDR1 is SGHTS and CDR2 is YDEGEE in the germline V gene. The V gene lost 1 base and the J gene lost 1 base, with 15 bases spanning the gap. Here the CDR3 DNA reads TGTGCCAGCAGCTTGATTTTAAAGTCAGAATCCTACGAGCAGTACTTC. Translation gives CASSLILKSESYEQYF.

The J gene is TRBJ1-2, the V gene TRBV29-1; unclear D gene. CDR1 and CDR2 (germline): SQVTM, ANQGSEA. The CDR3 length is 13 residues. Trimming took off 6 bases at V and 3 bases at J, with 14 bases between the two ends. The CDR3 sequence is CSVPPGKDYGYTF. As DNA, the CDR3 is TGCAGCGTCCCGCCGGGGAAGGACTATGGCTACACCTTC. Looking up the rest from reference TRBV29-1 and TRBJ1-2 gives the full variable domain: SAVISQKPSRDICQRGTSLTIQCQVDSQVTMMFWYRQQPGQSLTLIATANQGSEATYESGFVIDKFPISRPNLTFSTLTVSNMSPEDSSIYLCSVPPGKDYGYTFGSGTRLTVV.

V gene TRBV7-9 combines with J gene TRBJ2-7; 11 bases align to TRBD1. The CDR3 runs to 16 residues. CDR1 SEHNR and CDR2 FQNEAQ come from the germline V gene (reference sequence). The J segment lost 7 bases and the V segment lost 5 bases, leaving 13 bases of the junction unmatched. The chain's CDR3 is CASSPEGQGAGREQYF. DNA of the CDR3: TGTGCCAGCAGCCCCGAAGGACAGGGGGCGGGAAGGGAGCAGTACTTC.

The chain carries TRBV29-1 and TRBJ2-1; D is unresolved. The CDR3 runs 11 residues. The germline CDR1 and CDR2 sequences are SQVTM and ANQGSEA. V lost 0 bases and J lost 6, with 3 bases in between. The CDR3 sequence: CSVEDSNEQFF. The CDR3 DNA follows: TGCAGCGTTGAAGACTCCAATGAGCAGTTCTTC.

This chain connects TRBV19 to TRBJ1-3; maybe TRBD1 (5 bases). This CDR3 comprises 15 residues. Germline values: CDR1 LNHDA, CDR2 SQIVND (reference sequence). Trimming pared 3 bases from V and 2 bases from J, leaving 11 bases between. CDR3 DNA: TGTGCCAGTAGTATGGGGCGCGGAGCTGGAAACACCATATATTTT. It is translated as CASSMGRGAGNTIYF.

The gene calls are TRBV7-9 and TRBJ2-3, with 7 bases that match TRBD2. The CDR3 runs to 15 residues. J gave up 7 bases and V 6 bases, and 13 bases lay outside the gene matches. The germline V gene has CDR1 SEHNR and CDR2 FQNEAQ (reference sequence). The CDR3 here is CASRPPVREFNTQYF. CDR3 bases: TGTGCCAGCAGACCCCCGGTGCGGGAGTTTAATACGCAGTATTTT.

The chain employs TRBV6-1 and TRBJ2-1, with TRBD2 matching 8 bases. Losses at the gene ends were 2 bases for V and 7 bases for J; bases not matched to a gene: 7. Germline CDR1 MNHNS, CDR2 SASEGT. The CDR3 length is 15 residues. The CDR3 protein is CASSEQAGAVNEQFF. The CDR3 bases are TGTGCCAGCAGTGAACAAGCGGGAGCGGTTAATGAGCAGTTCTTC.

The chain links TRBV7-9 to TRBJ2-3, with 12 bases lining up with TRBD1. The germline V gene has CDR1 SEHNR and CDR2 FQNEAQ (reference sequence). V shed 4 bases, J shed 5 bases, and the junction held 4 bases outside the gene matches. The CDR3 is 15 residues long. The CDR3 DNA follows: TGTGCCAGCAGCTACCGGGACAGGGGGCAAGATACGCAGTATTTT. Protein: CASSYRDRGQDTQYF. Full variable domain (remainder filled in from reference TRBV7-9 and TRBJ2-3): DTGVSQNPRHKITKRGQNVTFRCDPISEHNRLYWYRQTLGQGPEFLTYFQNEAQLEKSRLLSDRFSAERPKGSFSTLEIQRTEQGDSAMYLCASSYRDRGQDTQYFGPGTRLTVL.

A note on this clone: The sample has other DNA sequences that encode this CDR3 too. This sequence joins TRBV9 and TRBJ2-2; 10 nucleotides align to TRBD1. The CDR3 loop spans 17 amino acids. CDR1 SGDLS and CDR2 YYNGEE come from the germline V gene. V gave up 0 bases and J gave up 3 bases; unmatched junction bases: 5. The CDR3 region is CASSVEWTGGYTGELFF. The CDR3 DNA sequence: TGTGCCAGCAGCGTAGAGTGGACAGGGGGATACACCGGGGAGCTGTTTTTT.

The rearrangement links TRBV5-5 to TRBJ2-7, with D perhaps matching TRBD1 (6 bases). Per germline, CDR1 SGHKS and CDR2 YYEKEE (reference sequence). The CDR3 consists of 13 residues. Trimming removed 4 bases at V and 0 bases at J, with 8 bases between. CDR3 sequence reads: CASSQDSSYEQYF. CDR3 nucleotide sequence: TGTGCCAGCAGCCAGGACAGCTCCTACGAGCAGTACTTC. Drawing the rest from reference TRBV5-5 and TRBJ2-7, the complete variable domain is DAGVTQSPTHLIKTRGQQVTLRCSPISGHKSVSWYQQVLGQGPQFIFQYYEKEERGRGNFPDRFSARQFPNYSSELNVNALLLGDSALYLCASSQDSSYEQYFGPGTRLTVT.

This clone was seen only once. This rearrangement joins TRBV4-1 to TRBJ2-6; possible D gene TRBD1, 6 bases. Germline CDR1 MGHRA, CDR2 YSYEKL. The length of the CDR3 is 15 residues. Trimming took off 1 base at V and 6 bases at J, with 10 bases between the two ends. CDR3 bases: TGCGCCAGCAGCCAAGGGGCAGGGGCGGCCAACGTCCTGACTTTC. Translated, it gives CASSQGAGAANVLTF.

The chain couples TRBV4-3 to TRBJ2-7; a possible D gene is TRBD2 (6 bases). V shed 0 bases and J shed 0 bases, with 9 bases lying between them. The V gene's germline CDR1 is LGHNA and CDR2 YSLEER. The CDR3 is 15 amino acids. CDR3 coding DNA: TGCGCCAGCAGCCAAGACGCGGGGAACTCCTACGAGCAGTACTTC. As protein: CASSQDAGNSYEQYF.

This clone was counted a single time. This sequence joins TRBV14 and TRBJ2-5, with 11 bases identical to TRBD2. Germline V gene data show CDR1 as SGHDN and CDR2 as FVKESK. The V gene end was trimmed by 1 base and the J gene end by 6 bases; junction bases not matched to a gene: 7. CDR3 length equals 16 residues. The DNA of the CDR3 is TGTGCCAGCAGCCAAGTAATAGCGGGAGGGCCCAAGACCCAGTACTTC. Residues: CASSQVIAGGPKTQYF.

About this clone itself: This specimen includes other DNA sequences encoding the same CDR3. The chain combines TRBV27 with TRBJ2-1; perhaps TRBD2 as D (5 bases). The CDR3 runs to 12 residues. The germline V and J ends were trimmed by 2 bases and 7 bases, with 6 bases remaining between them. CDR1 is MNHEY, CDR2 SMNVEV, per germline (reference sequence). CDR3 protein: CASSLRGNEQFF. The CDR3, as DNA: TGTGCCAGCAGTTTAAGAGGGAATGAGCAGTTCTTC.

V is TRBV7-2 and J is TRBJ2-1; 7 nucleotides agree with TRBD2. This CDR3 is 18 amino acids long. J gave up 0 bases and V 0 bases, and 8 bases lay outside the gene matches. Germline V gene sequence: CDR1 SGHTA, CDR2 FQGNSA. The CDR3 is CASSLALGEGSSYNEQFF. Here the CDR3 DNA reads TGTGCCAGCAGCTTAGCGCTGGGGGAGGGGAGCTCCTACAATGAGCAGTTCTTC.

The chain recombines TRBV10-1 with TRBJ2-7; D gene unclear. Germline V gene sequence: CDR1 WNHNN, CDR2 SYGVQD (reference sequence). Between the trimmed V and J ends, which lost 2 bases and 3 bases, there was a span of 5 bases. The CDR3 is 12 amino acids. CDR3 sequence: CASSETDYEQYF. CDR3 DNA: TGCGCCAGCAGTGAGACAGACTACGAGCAGTACTTC.

This sequence joins TRBV27 and TRBJ2-7, with 11 bases aligning to TRBD2. Germline CDR1 MNHEY, CDR2 SMNVEV (reference sequence). CDR3 length: 13 amino acids. The V gene end was trimmed by 8 bases and the J gene end by 6 bases; junction bases not matched to a gene: 6. As DNA, the CDR3 is TGTGCCAGCGCCACTAGCGGGAGCTCCGAGCAGTACTTC. It specifies CASATSGSSEQYF.

The genes are TRBV6-5 and TRBJ1-1; the match to TRBD1 covers 7 bases. Germline trimming cut 6 bases from V and 3 bases from J; bases unmatched to any gene: 7. The CDR3 is 14 residues long. The germline gives CDR1 MNHEY, CDR2 SVGAGI. CDR3 sequence reads: CASSYTGVDTEAFF. The CDR3, as DNA: TGTGCCAGCAGCTACACAGGGGTGGACACTGAAGCTTTCTTT.